The text below deals with one TCR beta chain. Its antigen is unidentified. This CDR3 is 12 amino acids long. Trimming shortened V by 2 bases and J by 7 bases, and 9 bases separated the two germline ends. Per the germline V gene, CDR1 is MGHRA and CDR2 is YSYEKL. The data belong to a study of T cell repertoires in cytomegalovirus infection. TCRdb recomputed calls from the reads with MiXCR, one row per CDR3 protein. The table shows roughly 160,000 distinct CDR3 sequences, with roughly 22% occurring only once. The chain has TRBV4-1 and TRBJ2-7; the D gene is possibly TRBD1 (5 bases). The TCR originated in a human donor in good health (CMV status not recorded). Some clones in this sample may be carry-over from other donors' samples. The starting material was CD8+ T cells from cultured PBMCs, obtained from culture after CMV antigen stimulation. The CDR3 here is CASSQQGREQYF. The DNA for the CDR3 is TGCGCCAGCAGCCAACAGGGAAGGGAGCAGTACTTC.